This T cell receptor (beta chain) was sequenced in a study of regulatory T cells in long-lasting Graves disease. Documented time point: newly diagnosed GD, antithyroid drugs for less than 3 months. RNA from PBMCs was the source of the TCR library. This clonotype appeared a few times. Germline CDR1 and CDR2: MNHEY and SVGEGT. The length of the CDR3 is 16 residues. V gave up 6 bases and J gave up 5 bases, with 17 bases separating them. Investigators prepared the TCR beta libraries by applying iRepertoire HTBI primers and Arm-PCR of CDR3 regions. TCRdb redid the calling of the multiplex PCR reads with MiXCR, one entry per CDR3 protein. The sample shows 420,000 or so distinct CDR3 sequences, roughly 17% of them seen only once. This sample also belongs to another study, concerning T cells in Graves' hyperthyroidism and ophthalmopathy.

The sequence was obtained from a woman aged 18-29 years with Graves disease. Sequences were derived from peripheral blood mononuclear cells (PBMCs), sampled at new diagnosis, from a patient treated with antithyroid drugs. This rearrangement joins TRBV6-2 or TRBV6-3 to TRBJ1-6; no definite D call. The CDR3 here is CASSARTGSNNSPLHF. CDR3 nucleotide sequence: TGTGCCAGCAGCGCGAGGACGGGAAGCAATAATTCACCCCTCCACTTT.